This T cell receptor beta chain appears in the sequencing data of a study of human T cells and chemical hapten exposure. This clonotype appeared many times. Separate cDNA molecules received unique molecular identifiers, which the library attached to them. Authors' processing steps: A typical sample had 75,000 to 100,000 TCRs, with 23,224 to 690,600 overall. Using its own MiXCR run on the 5' RACE reads, TCRdb lists one record per CDR3 protein. TCRdb, not the authors, supplied the V and J calls. The repertoire holds under 150,000 distinct CDR3 sequences, with approximately 20% as singletons. The starting material, unfractionated whole blood, was used for total RNA extraction. V was clipped by 6 bases and J by 4 bases; unmatched bases: 7. The CDR3 contains 13 residues. The germline gives CDR1 DFQATT, CDR2 SNEGSKA (reference sequence).

The receptor comes from a human donor in good health. The chain links TRBV20-1 to TRBJ1-1; 8 bases line up with TRBD1. The CDR3 loop reads CSALRTGSTEAFF. CDR3 nucleotides: TGCAGTGCGCTAAGGACAGGGAGCACTGAAGCTTTCTTT.